This T cell receptor beta chain was observed in a study of blood T cell repertoires in COVID-19. Across the whole study: Collection of acute and convalescent COVID-19 samples took place in the United States, Italy and Spain. The analysed material was cDNA or gDNA that came from T cells, B-cell-depleted T cells, or PBMCs.

Authors' data handling: Reference gene primer amplification in the assay estimated nucleated cell counts. Method: immunoSEQ multiplex PCR; TCRdb's copy keeps in-frame clones and lacks some. V, J and clone size reflect that table, while D and trimming were determined from the DNA. The sample lists 90,000 to 120,000 clones, over 75% occurring once. CDR1 is GTSNPN and CDR2 is SVGIG in the germline V gene (reference sequence). The V end lost 0 bases, the J end lost 4 bases, and 28 bases lay between the germline ends. This CDR3 has 21 residues. This TCR derives from a human donor in a cohort sampled during active COVID-19. The rearrangement links TRBV30 to TRBJ1-6; D call uncertain. The source material was peripheral blood. The CDR3 loop is CAWSVSGPAKKDLEYNSPLHF. DNA for the CDR3: TGTGCCTGGAGTGTTTCGGGTCCTGCGAAGAAAGATTTAGAATATAATTCACCCCTCCACTTT.